The T cell receptor (beta chain) under discussion was sequenced for a study of shared clonotypes between healthy human individuals. Points on this clone: Antigen specificity is unknown.

V lost 8 bases and J lost 2; bases outside the gene matches: 7. This CDR3 region has 14 residues. CDR1 and CDR2 from the germline V gene are MDHEN and SYDVKM. The study, taken as a whole, reports: Relative to clonotypes present in all four donors, those not shared had lower generation probabilities.

Assay execution took place at the deep level. TCRdb keeps only in-frame clones here, not all; method: immunoSEQ multiplex PCR. The sample comprises tens of thousands of clones, around 57% of which are singletons, and about 51% rests with the top ten. The sequenced sample consisted of memory CD8+ T cells sorted from blood. Subset denoted: CD45RO+ cells pooled with CCR7-negative TemRA cells. The genes are TRBV28 and TRBJ2-7; the match to TRBD2 covers 9 bases. This TCR came from a man younger than 45 in good health. The CDR3 loop reads CASEGLAGPYEQYF. Here the CDR3 DNA reads TGTGCCAGCGAGGGGCTAGCGGGACCCTACGAGCAGTACTTC. Complete variable domain (other parts from reference TRBV28 and TRBJ2-7): DVKVTQSSRYLVKRTGEKVFLECVQDMDHENMFWYRQDPGLGLRLIYFSYDVKMKEKGDIPEGYSVSREKKERFSLILESASTNQTSMYLCASEGLAGPYEQYFGPGTRLTVT.